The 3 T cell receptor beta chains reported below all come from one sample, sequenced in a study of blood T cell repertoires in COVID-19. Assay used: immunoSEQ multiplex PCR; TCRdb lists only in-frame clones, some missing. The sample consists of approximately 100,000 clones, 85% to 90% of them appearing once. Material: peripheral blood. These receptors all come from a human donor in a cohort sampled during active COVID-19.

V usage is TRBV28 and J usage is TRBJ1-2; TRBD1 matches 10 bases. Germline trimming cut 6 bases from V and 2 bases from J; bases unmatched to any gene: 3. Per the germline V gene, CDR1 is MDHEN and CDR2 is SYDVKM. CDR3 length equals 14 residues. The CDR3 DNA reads TGTGCCAGCAGAACGGGACAGGGGAACTATGGCTACACCTTC. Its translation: CASRTGQGNYGYTF.

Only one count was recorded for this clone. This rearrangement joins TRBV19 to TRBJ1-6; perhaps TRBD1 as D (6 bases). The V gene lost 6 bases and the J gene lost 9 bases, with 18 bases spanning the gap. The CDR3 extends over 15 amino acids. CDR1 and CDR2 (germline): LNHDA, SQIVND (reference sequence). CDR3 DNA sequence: TGTGCCAGTAGCGGACAGCCTTTCGGGGTTTCACCCCTCCACTTT. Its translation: CASSGQPFGVSPLHF.

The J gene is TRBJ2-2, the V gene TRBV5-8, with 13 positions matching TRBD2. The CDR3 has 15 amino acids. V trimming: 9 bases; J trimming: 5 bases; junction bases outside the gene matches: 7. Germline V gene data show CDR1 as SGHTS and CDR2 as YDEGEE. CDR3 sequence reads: CANPRGLAGTGELFF. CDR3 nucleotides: TGTGCCAACCCTAGGGGACTAGCGGGAACCGGGGAGCTGTTTTTT.